Following are 23 T cell receptor beta chains from one sample sequenced in a study of vaccination effects on CD4 cells after COVID-19. The assay was immunoSEQ multiplex PCR, and TCRdb's table has in-frame clones only and misses some. The data hold 52,000 or so clones, with roughly 70% observed a single time. Before any sequencing was done, the ViraFEST assay used viral peptide pools to expand antigen-specific CD4+ T cells. Subsequent to a culture period of 10 to 11 days, CD4+ T cells were isolated. Vaccinated recipients, who were negative for nucleocapsid antibodies, had no history of SARS-CoV-2 infection. These receptors lack a known antigen. The input for sequencing was CD4+ T cells from PBMCs cultured with SARS-CoV-2 spike peptides, taken before COVID-19 vaccination. All receptors come from a human donor who received a COVID-19 vaccine.

The rearrangement joins TRBV10-3 to TRBJ2-7, with D possibly being TRBD1 (6 bases). Per the germline V gene, CDR1 is ENHRY and CDR2 is SYGVKD. The CDR3 runs to 15 residues. Trimming stripped 2 bases from V and 0 bases from J, with 11 bases between. CDR3 in DNA: TGTGCCATCAGTGAGGGGGGCCTGAGCTCCTACGAGCAGTACTTC. It codes for CAISEGGLSSYEQYF.

This clone was found a few times. The chain carries TRBV3-1 (or the pseudogene TRBV3-2) and TRBJ2-3; D might be TRBD2 (6 bases). CDR3 length: 18 amino acids. The germline V gene has CDR1 LGHDT and CDR2 YNNKEL (reference sequence). Trimming left V 0 bases short and J 5 bases short, with 21 bases between. The CDR3 DNA reads TGTGCCAGCAGCCAAGATCTGTTGACTAGGACAAAAGGAGATACGCAGTATTTT. The encoded protein is CASSQDLLTRTKGDTQYF.

This clone appeared a single time. The genes are TRBV2 and TRBJ2-3; possibly TRBD2 for D (5 bases). The CDR3 runs to 15 residues. The V gene's germline CDR1 is SNHLY and CDR2 FYNNEI. The V and J ends lost 8 bases and 2 bases respectively, with 17 bases between them. The chain's CDR3 is CASRGGTSYTDTQYF. Here the CDR3 DNA reads TGTGCCAGCCGGGGTGGCACGTCGTACACAGATACGCAGTATTTT.

This clone has more than one count but fewer than ten. This chain links TRBV10-2 with TRBJ1-1; D is ambiguous. The germline V gene encodes CDR1 WSHSY and CDR2 SAAADI. The CDR3 contains 15 residues. V shed 8 bases and J shed 4 bases, with 20 bases lying between them. The CDR3 sequence is CASARARDSLTEAFF. The DNA of the CDR3 is TGCGCCAGCGCTCGGGCGCGGGATTCGCTCACTGAAGCTTTCTTT.

The CDR3 protein is CASSLPGGGYEQYF. As DNA, the CDR3 is TGTGCCAGCAGCTTGCCAGGGGGCGGGTACGAGCAGTACTTC. The gene calls are TRBV3-1 (or the pseudogene TRBV3-2) and TRBJ2-7, with 8 bases fitting TRBD1. The trim removed 5 bases at V and 4 bases at J, leaving 7 bases unmatched. The CDR3 has 14 amino acids. Germline V CDR1 and CDR2: LGHDT, YNNKEL (reference sequence).

On this clone itself: The junction and the germline gene differ at one end; a read error may be behind it. V and J are TRBV7-9 and TRBJ1-1; D ambiguous. Germline CDR1 and CDR2: SEHNR and FQNEAQ (reference sequence). CDR3 size: 15 residues. The CDR3 protein is CASSSRGSGNPEAFF. CDR3 nucleotide sequence: TGTGCCAGCAGCTCCCGTGGGAGCGGGAACCCTGAAGCTTTCTTT.

The CDR3 bases are TGTGCCAGCAGCTTAGCGTCCAATGAGCAGTTCTTC. Translated: CASSLASNEQFF. The chain joins TRBV7-2 to TRBJ2-1; D is unresolved. Germline V gives CDR1 SGHTA, CDR2 FQGNSA. This CDR3 is 12 amino acids long. Trimming cost V 0 bases and J 6 bases, with 3 bases left between them.

The genes are TRBV11-1 and TRBJ2-7; 7 positions match TRBD1. The CDR3 loop spans 16 amino acids. V was clipped by 2 bases and J by 2 bases; unmatched bases: 9. Germline CDR1 reads SGHAT; CDR2 reads FQDESV (reference sequence). The CDR3 nucleotides are TGTGCCAGCAGCTTACTTGGATCACAGGGGCCCTACGAGCAGTACTTC. It encodes CASSLLGSQGPYEQYF.

This clone was seen only a few times. The chain recombines TRBV5-1 with TRBJ1-6; no reliable D call. Germline lookup yields CDR1 SGHRS and CDR2 YFSETQ. Trimming took 0 bases from V and 7 from J, leaving 8 bases between them. CDR3 length: 14 amino acids. CDR3 nucleotides: TGCGCCAGCAGCTTGGGGGGAGGCAATTCACCCCTCCACTTT. The encoded protein is CASSLGGGNSPLHF. Drawing the rest from reference TRBV5-1 and TRBJ1-6, the complete variable domain is KAGVTQTPRYLIKTRGQQVTLSCSPISGHRSVSWYQQTPGQGLQFLFEYFSETQRNKGNFPGRFSGRQFSNSRSEMNVSTLELGDSALYLCASSLGGGNSPLHFGNGTRLTVT.

This clone was found a few times. J is TRBJ1-1 and V is TRBV28, with D maybe TRBD1 (5 bases). Trimming left V 6 bases short and J 5 bases short, with 10 bases between. The CDR3 contains 12 residues. Germline lookup yields CDR1 MDHEN and CDR2 SYDVKM. CDR3 sequence: CASRGRHTEAFF. The CDR3 DNA is TGTGCCAGCAGGGGACGACATACTGAAGCTTTCTTT. Variable domain in full (rest from reference TRBV28 and TRBJ1-1): DVKVTQSSRYLVKRTGEKVFLECVQDMDHENMFWYRQDPGLGLRLIYFSYDVKMKEKGDIPEGYSVSREKKERFSLILESASTNQTSMYLCASRGRHTEAFFGQGTRLTVV.

The chain employs TRBV28 and TRBJ1-6, with D unclear. The germline V gene encodes CDR1 MDHEN and CDR2 SYDVKM. Trimming took off 1 base at V and 8 bases at J, with 15 bases between the two ends. CDR3 length equals 16 residues. The CDR3 sequence: CASSLFHAGGYSPLHF. The CDR3 nucleotides read TGTGCCAGCAGTTTATTCCACGCAGGAGGCTATTCACCCCTCCACTTT.

This chain links TRBV28 with TRBJ1-5; D is ambiguous. With 2 bases removed from V and 1 base from J, the gap between germline ends came to 6 bases. The V gene's germline CDR1 is MDHEN and CDR2 SYDVKM. CDR3 size: 14 residues. CDR3 region: CASSLGGSNQPQHF. The CDR3 region has the DNA TGTGCCAGCAGTTTAGGTGGGAGCAATCAGCCCCAGCATTTT.

In this sample, this clone turned up a few times. Its ends do not fully match the called genes, so a read error is possible. This chain uses TRBV7-7 with TRBJ2-5; tentatively, D is TRBD2 (6 bases). The CDR3 sequence is 15 residues long. Germline V gene lookup returns CDR1 SSHAT and CDR2 FNYEAQ (reference sequence). This CDR3 is CASSSSWGDQETQYF. CDR3 bases: TGTGCTAGCAGCTCCTCATGGGGGGACCAAGAGACCCAGTACTTC. Full variable domain (remainder filled in from reference TRBV7-7 and TRBJ2-5): GAGVSQSPRYKVTKRGQDVTLRCDPISSHATLYWYQQALGQGPEFLTYFNYEAQPDKSGLPSDRFSAERPEGSISTLTIQRTEQRDSAMYRCASSSSWGDQETQYFGPGTRLLVL.

The chain uses TRBV18 and TRBJ1-3; 10 positions match TRBD1. In germline, CDR1 is KGHSH, CDR2 LQKENI. The CDR3 consists of 17 residues. Unmatched junction bases numbered 7, after V lost 3 bases and J lost 2 bases. The CDR3 nucleotides read TGTGCCAGCTCACCTAATCCCGGGACAGGGGCTGGAAACACCATATATTTT. Translated, it gives CASSPNPGTGAGNTIYF.

CDR3 bases: TGTGCCAGCAGTTACATAGCACAGGGTGACATTCAGTACTTC. Its translation: CASSYIAQGDIQYF. The J gene is TRBJ2-4, the V gene TRBV6-5; tentative D call: TRBD1 (6 bases). The V gene lost 2 bases and the J gene lost 8 bases, with 13 bases spanning the gap. The CDR3 loop spans 14 amino acids. CDR1 is MNHEY and CDR2 is SVGAGI in the germline V gene.

The CDR3 loop reads CASSSDRGTPLHF. In DNA form, the CDR3 reads TGTGCCAGCAGTTCCGACAGGGGTACACCCCTCCACTTT. The chain couples TRBV6-6 to TRBJ1-6, with 8 bases identical to TRBD1. The germline gives CDR1 MNHNY, CDR2 SVGAGI (reference sequence). The CDR3 runs 13 residues. Germline trimming cut 4 bases from V and 11 bases from J; bases unmatched to any gene: 4.

A few counts support this clone. V and J are TRBV9 and TRBJ2-7; the D is unclear. With 0 bases removed from V and 5 bases from J, the gap between germline ends came to 12 bases. Germline V lookup: CDR1 SGDLS, CDR2 YYNGEE. The CDR3 consists of 14 residues. The CDR3 sequence is CASSVDLRPHEQYF. The CDR3 nucleotides read TGTGCCAGCAGCGTAGATCTCCGTCCTCACGAGCAGTACTTC.

This chain joins TRBV3-1 (or the pseudogene TRBV3-2) and TRBJ1-3; no clear D. V shed 3 bases and J shed 1 base, with 13 bases lying between them. The CDR3 covers 16 residues. The germline V gene encodes CDR1 LGHDT and CDR2 YNNKEL (reference sequence). For the CDR3, the DNA is TGTGCCAGCAGCCACACTGGGCGGCTATCTGGAAACACCATATATTTT. Translated, it gives CASSHTGRLSGNTIYF.

The sample holds a few counts of this clone. The V call is TRBV19, the J call TRBJ2-5; TRBD2 might be the D (5 bases). The V end lost 4 bases, the J end lost 4 bases, and 16 bases lay between the germline ends. Germline CDR1 is LNHDA and CDR2 is SQIVND (reference sequence). The CDR3 extends over 15 amino acids. In DNA, the CDR3 is TGTGCCAGTAGTAAGGTACTAGGGCGGAGAGAGACCCAGTACTTC. Translation: CASSKVLGRRETQYF.

This chain uses TRBV12-5 with TRBJ2-1, with a tentative D call TRBD2 (5 bases). Trimming cost V 6 bases and J 7 bases, with 13 bases left between them. The CDR3 spans 13 residues. Germline loops: CDR1 LGHNT, CDR2 FRNRAP. This CDR3 reads CASGSTRVNEQFF. CDR3 nucleotides: TGTGCTAGTGGCTCGACGAGGGTTAATGAGCAGTTCTTC.

The chain has TRBV2 and TRBJ2-5; possible D gene TRBD2, 5 bases. CDR3 size: 16 residues. Germline V lookup: CDR1 SNHLY, CDR2 FYNNEI. V lost 2 bases and J lost 1, with 14 bases in between. CDR3 DNA: TGTGCCAGCAGTGAAAGGAGTGGAGCGGTCCAAGAGACCCAGTACTTC. Protein sequence: CASSERSGAVQETQYF.

The chain couples TRBV28 to TRBJ2-1, with 7 nucleotides matching TRBD2. CDR1 is MDHEN and CDR2 is SYDVKM in the germline V gene. After removal of 4 bases from V and 2 bases from J, the junction contained 8 bases not matched to a gene. The CDR3 runs 16 residues. The CDR3 sequence is CASSSLAVPAYNEQFF. The CDR3 DNA is TGTGCCAGCAGTTCTCTAGCGGTCCCAGCCTACAATGAGCAGTTCTTC.

This sequence joins TRBV27 and TRBJ1-3, with TRBD1 matching over 7 bases. CDR1 and CDR2 (germline): MNHEY, SMNVEV (reference sequence). The junction had 6 bases not matched to a gene; V was cut back by 6 bases and J by 7 bases. CDR3 length: 13 residues. The CDR3 nucleotides are TGTGCCAGCAGGAAGACAGGGATTAACACCATATATTTT. Amino acid sequence: CASRKTGINTIYF.